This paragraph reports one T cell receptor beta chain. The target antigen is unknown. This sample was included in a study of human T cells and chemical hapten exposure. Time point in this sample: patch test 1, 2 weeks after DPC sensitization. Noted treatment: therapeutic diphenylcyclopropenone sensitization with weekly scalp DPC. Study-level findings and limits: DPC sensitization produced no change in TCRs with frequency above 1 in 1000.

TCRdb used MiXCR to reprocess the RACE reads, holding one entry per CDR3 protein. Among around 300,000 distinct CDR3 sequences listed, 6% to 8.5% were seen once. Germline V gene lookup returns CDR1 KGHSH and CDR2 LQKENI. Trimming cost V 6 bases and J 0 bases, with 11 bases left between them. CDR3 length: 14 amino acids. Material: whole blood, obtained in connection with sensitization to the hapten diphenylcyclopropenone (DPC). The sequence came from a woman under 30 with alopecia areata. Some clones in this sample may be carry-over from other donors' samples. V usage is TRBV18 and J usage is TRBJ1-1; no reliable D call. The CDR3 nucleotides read TGTGCCAGCTCCCCTGGAGGGCTGAACACTGAAGCTTTCTTT. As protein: CASSPGGLNTEAFF.